This T cell receptor (beta chain) was recovered during a study of blood T cells in healthy people across ages. Primers used in a second PCR of about 7 to 12 cycles were a sample-barcoded 5' primer and a J-beta primer mix. Template switching added a 12-random-nucleotide identifier to every cDNA molecule. TCRdb ran MiXCR on the 5' RACE reads and lists one entry per CDR3 protein. The data contain 1.4 million to 1.5 million distinct CDR3 sequences, around 39% of them singletons. The CDR3 sequence is 16 residues long. From germline, CDR1 is SQVTM and CDR2 ANQGSEA. The J segment lost 0 bases and the V segment lost 7 bases, leaving 5 bases of the junction unmatched. Peripheral blood was drawn, ten milliliters per donor. Total RNA was isolated from each sample in quantities of at least 5 micrograms.

The V gene is TRBV29-1, the J gene TRBJ2-6; 11 nucleotides match TRBD2. This TCR derives from a woman aged 18-35 years in good health. Source material: blood. CDR3 amino acids: CSALTSGDSGANVLTF. CDR3 bases: TGCAGCGCGCTGACTAGCGGGGACTCTGGGGCCAACGTCCTGACTTTC.